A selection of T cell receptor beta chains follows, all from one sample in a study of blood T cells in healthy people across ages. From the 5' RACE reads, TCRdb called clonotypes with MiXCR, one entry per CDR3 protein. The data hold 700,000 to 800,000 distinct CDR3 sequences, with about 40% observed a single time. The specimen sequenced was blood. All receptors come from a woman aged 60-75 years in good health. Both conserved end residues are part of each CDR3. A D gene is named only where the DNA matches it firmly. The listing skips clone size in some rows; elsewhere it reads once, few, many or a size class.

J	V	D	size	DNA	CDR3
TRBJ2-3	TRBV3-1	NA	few	TGTGCCAGCAGCCGGCAAGTGGCCACAGATACGCAGTATTTT	CASSRQVATDTQYF
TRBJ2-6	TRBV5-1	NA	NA	TGCGCCAGCAGCAACCGAGCGGGTGTAAGCTCTGGGGCCAACGTCCTGACTTTC	CASSNRAGVSSGANVLTF
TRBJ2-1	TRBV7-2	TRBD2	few	TGTGCCAGCGCTCCGGGGGGGAGTACCTACAATGAGCAGTTCTTC	CASAPGGSTYNEQFF
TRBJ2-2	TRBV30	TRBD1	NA	TGTGCCTGGAGTGTACACATTATACTGGGACAGGGATCCGGGGAGCTGTTTTTT	CAWSVHIILGQGSGELFF
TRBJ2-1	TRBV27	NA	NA	TGTGCCAGCAGTTCAATTCCAGGGGCGCATGAGCAGTTCTTC	CASSSIPGAHEQFF
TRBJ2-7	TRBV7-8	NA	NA	TGTGCCAGCAGCTTACGAGCTGGATACTACGAGCAGTACTTC	CASSLRAGYYEQYF
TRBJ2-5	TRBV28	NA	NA	TGTGCCAGCACGGAAGCTTCCTCGTACAATGAGCAGTACTTC	CASTEASSYNEQYF
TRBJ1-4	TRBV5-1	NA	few	TGCGCCAGCAGCGCGGGTCAGGGCAATCCAACTAATGAAAAACTGTTTTTT	CASSAGQGNPTNEKLFF
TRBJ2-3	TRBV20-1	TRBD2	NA	TGCAGTGCACTAGCGTTTAGCACAGATACGCAGTATTTT	CSALAFSTDTQYF
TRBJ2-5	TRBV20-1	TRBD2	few	TGCAGTGCTACGATCCCGGCGACGGGGGGTGAGACCCAGTACTTC	CSATIPATGGETQYF
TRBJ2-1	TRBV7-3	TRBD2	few	TGTGCCAGCAGCTTATGGGCTAGCGGAGACAATGAGCAGTTCTTC	CASSLWASGDNEQFF
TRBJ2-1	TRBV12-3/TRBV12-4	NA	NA	TGTGCCAGCAGTCCTCTTGGGACCGCTGGCGAGCAGTTCTTC	CASSPLGTAGEQFF
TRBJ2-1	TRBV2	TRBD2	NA	TGTGCCAGCGGACTAGACGGGTACAATGAGCAGTTCTTC	CASGLDGYNEQFF
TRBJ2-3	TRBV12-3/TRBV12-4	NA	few	TGTGCCAGCAGCTCGACAGTGGGTACGCAGTATTTT	CASSSTVGTQYF
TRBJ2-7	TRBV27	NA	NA	TGTGCCAGCAGTTTACGCAGGTCCTACGAGCAGTACTTC	CASSLRRSYEQYF
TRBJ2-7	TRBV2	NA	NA	TGTGCCAGCAGTGATACCCCGACCGTGGGTGACGGGCAGTACTTC	CASSDTPTVGDGQYF
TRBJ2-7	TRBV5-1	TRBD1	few	TGCGCCAGCAGCGAACCGACAGGGCCTGGCTCCTACGAGCAGTACTTC	CASSEPTGPGSYEQYF
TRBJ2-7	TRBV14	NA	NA	TGTGCCAGCTGCCAATGGGATTACGAGCAGTACTTC	CASCQWDYEQYF
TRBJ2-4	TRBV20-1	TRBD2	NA	TGCAGTGCAATTCGGGGGGGCGTCACCCCACTAGCCAAAAACATTCAGTACTTC	CSAIRGGVTPLAKNIQYF
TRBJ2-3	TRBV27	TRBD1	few	TGTGCCAGCAGTCCGAGGGACAGTAGAACAGATACGCAGTATTTT	CASSPRDSRTDTQYF
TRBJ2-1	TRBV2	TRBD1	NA	TGTGCCAGCAGTGACGAGGTGACAGGGGGATACAATGAGCAGTTCTTC	CASSDEVTGGYNEQFF
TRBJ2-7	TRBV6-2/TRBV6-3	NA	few	TGTGCCAGCTGCGGGGCACACCCCGAGCAGTACTTC	CASCGAHPEQYF
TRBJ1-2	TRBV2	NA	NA	TGTGCCAGCAGTGGGGCCTCCGCTAACTATGGCTACACCTTC	CASSGASANYGYTF
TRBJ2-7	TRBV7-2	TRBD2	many	TGTGCCAGCAGCGGCACCAGCGGGAGGGCCTTCTACGAGCAGTACTTC	CASSGTSGRAFYEQYF
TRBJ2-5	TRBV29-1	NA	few	TGCAGCGCTGGGCGTAGGGACCCCTCCCAAGAGACCCAGTACTTC	CSAGRRDPSQETQYF
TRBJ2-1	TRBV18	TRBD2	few	TGTGCCAGCTCACCACCCAGCGGGAGCGTTTCGAATGAGCAGTTCTTC	CASSPPSGSVSNEQFF
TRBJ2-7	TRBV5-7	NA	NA	TGTGCCAGCAGCTCTAGCCCCCAGAGGGCTTCCTACGAGCAGTACTTC	CASSSSPQRASYEQYF
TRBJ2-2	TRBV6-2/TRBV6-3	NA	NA	TGTGCCAGCAGTTACTCAGGATCGGTTGGCACCGGGGAGCTGTTTTTT	CASSYSGSVGTGELFF
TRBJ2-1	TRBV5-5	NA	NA	TGTGCCAGCAGCTTGGACCCGGACCCGTCCTACAATGAGCAGTTCTTC	CASSLDPDPSYNEQFF
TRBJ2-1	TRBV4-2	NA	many	TGTGCCAGCAGCCAAGAAGGAAGGCAGAATGAGCAGTTCTTC	CASSQEGRQNEQFF
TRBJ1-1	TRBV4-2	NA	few	TGTGCCAGCAGCCAGGCAGGGATAAACACTGAAGCTTTCTTT	CASSQAGINTEAFF
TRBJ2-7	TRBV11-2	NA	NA	TGTGCCAGCAGCTTATTAGGGAGCGAGCAGTACTTC	CASSLLGSEQYF
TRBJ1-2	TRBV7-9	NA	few	TGTGCCAGCGGATATTCTAACTATGGCTACACCTTC	CASGYSNYGYTF